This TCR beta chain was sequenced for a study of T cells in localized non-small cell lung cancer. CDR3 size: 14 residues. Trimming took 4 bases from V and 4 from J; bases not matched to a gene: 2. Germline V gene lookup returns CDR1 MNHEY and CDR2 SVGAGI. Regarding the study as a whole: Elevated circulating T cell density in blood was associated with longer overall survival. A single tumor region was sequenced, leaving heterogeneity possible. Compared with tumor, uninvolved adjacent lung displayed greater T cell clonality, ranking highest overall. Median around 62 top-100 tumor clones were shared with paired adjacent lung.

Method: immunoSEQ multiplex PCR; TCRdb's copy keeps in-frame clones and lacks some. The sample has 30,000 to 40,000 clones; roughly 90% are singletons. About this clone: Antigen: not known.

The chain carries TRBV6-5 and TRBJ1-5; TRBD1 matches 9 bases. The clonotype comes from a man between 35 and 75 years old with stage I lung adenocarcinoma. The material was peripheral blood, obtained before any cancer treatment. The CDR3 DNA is TGTGCCAGCAGTTTCGGACAGGGGAATCAGCCCCAGCATTTT. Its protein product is CASSFGQGNQPQHF.